The 27 T cell receptor beta chains below all came from one sample that was sequenced in a study of T cell responses to AZD1222 COVID-19 vaccine. Here immunoSEQ multiplex PCR was the method, and the copy in TCRdb shows in-frame clones only, minus some. The table records over 100,000 clones, 80% to 90% of them present only once. Sequencing used peripheral blood, obtained on day 0 of AZD1222 vaccination. The receptors were sampled from an adult in good health.

The genes are TRBV7-6 and TRBJ1-1; no reliable D call. Between the trimmed V and J ends, which lost 2 bases and 3 bases, there was a span of 7 bases. This CDR3 has 13 residues. The germline V gene encodes CDR1 SGHVS and CDR2 FNYEAQ. Here the CDR3 reads CASSLRDDTEAFF. CDR3 in DNA: TGTGCCAGCAGCTTACGCGATGACACTGAAGCTTTCTTT.

V usage is TRBV11-2 and J usage is TRBJ2-7; D could derive from TRBD1 or TRBD2 (5 bases each). With 5 bases removed from V and 4 bases from J, the gap between germline ends came to 21 bases. Germline V gives CDR1 SGHAT, CDR2 FQNNGV. The length of the CDR3 is 16 residues. CDR3 protein: CASSPPGTYLRYEQYF. Here the CDR3 DNA reads TGTGCCAGCAGCCCTCCCGGGACCTACTTAAGGTACGAGCAGTACTTC.

The rearrangement joins TRBV5-4 to TRBJ1-1; 7 nucleotides line up with TRBD1. The length of the CDR3 is 14 residues. Germline CDR1 and CDR2: SGHNT and YYREEE (reference sequence). J was trimmed by 4 bases and V by 6 bases; bases with no gene match: 9. DNA of the CDR3: TGTGCCAGCACCGAACGAGGGGGCGTCACTGAAGCTTTCTTT. It is translated as CASTERGGVTEAFF.

The V call is TRBV13, the J call TRBJ1-1; D remains unclear. Germline V gene sequence: CDR1 PRHDT, CDR2 FYEKMQ (reference sequence). The CDR3 covers 14 residues. Trimming took off 5 bases at V and 3 bases at J, with 13 bases between the two ends. The CDR3 reads CASSLGSLYTEAFF. The CDR3 DNA sequence: TGTGCCAGCAGCCTCGGGTCCCTTTACACTGAAGCTTTCTTT.

This chain connects TRBV7-2 to TRBJ2-5; the D is unclear. V lost 5 bases, J lost 3 bases, and 13 bases lay in between. CDR1 and CDR2 (germline): SGHTA, FQGNSA. This CDR3 is 14 amino acids long. The CDR3 coding sequence is TGTGCCAGCAGCCCCTTCGGACGGAAAGAGACCCAGTACTTC. Residues: CASSPFGRKETQYF. The full variable domain, its missing parts supplied by reference TRBV7-2 and TRBJ2-5, is GAGVSQSPSNKVTEKGKDVELRCDPISGHTALYWYRQSLGQGLEFLIYFQGNSAPDKSGLPSDRFSAERTGGSVSTLTIQRTQQEDSAVYLCASSPFGRKETQYFGPGTRLLVL.

The chain is built from TRBV4-1 and TRBJ2-2; D possibly corresponds to TRBD1 (6 bases). V lost 1 base, J lost 7 bases, and 16 bases lay in between. This CDR3 comprises 16 residues. The germline V gene encodes CDR1 MGHRA and CDR2 YSYEKL. CDR3 in DNA: TGCGCCAGCAGCCAAGGTCTACAGGGTTATGGCGGGGAGCTGTTTTTT. Residues: CASSQGLQGYGGELFF.

The V gene is TRBV5-4, the J gene TRBJ1-4; TRBD1 agrees at 10 bases. CDR1 and CDR2 (germline): SGHNT, YYREEE (reference sequence). The CDR3 is 14 amino acids. The J segment lost 7 bases and the V segment lost 1 base, leaving 1 base of the junction unmatched. The CDR3 reads CASSLRDRGEKLFF. The CDR3 DNA reads as TGTGCCAGCAGCTTGCGGGACAGGGGTGAAAAACTGTTTTTT.

Of note for this clone: Other DNA sequences in the same sample also yield this CDR3. The gene calls are TRBV3-1 (or the pseudogene TRBV3-2) and TRBJ1-1; D unresolved. V lost 1 base and J 1 base, leaving 1 base between the germline ends. Germline loops: CDR1 LGHDT, CDR2 YNNKEL (reference sequence). The CDR3 loop spans 12 amino acids. In DNA form, the CDR3 reads TGTGCCAGCAGCCAAGGGAACACTGAAGCTTTCTTT. Encoded protein: CASSQGNTEAFF.

The chain has TRBV9 and TRBJ2-7, with D unresolved. V gave up 4 bases and J gave up 1 base, with 9 bases separating them. The CDR3 consists of 13 residues. Germline V CDR1 and CDR2: SGDLS, YYNGEE. CDR3 protein: CASSPLVSYEQYF. CDR3 DNA: TGTGCCAGCAGCCCCCTAGTTTCCTACGAGCAGTACTTC.

V and J are TRBV27 and TRBJ1-2, with D maybe TRBD1 (5 bases). CDR1 and CDR2 (germline): MNHEY, SMNVEV (reference sequence). This CDR3 has 17 amino acids. Trimming took off 4 bases at V and 2 bases at J, with 20 bases between the two ends. The CDR3 sequence is CASSSLSATGGNYGYTF. In DNA form, the CDR3 reads TGTGCCAGCAGTTCCCTTTCGGCCACCGGGGGGAACTATGGCTACACCTTC.

The rearrangement links TRBV7-8 to TRBJ2-7; 8 nucleotides match TRBD2. CDR1 and CDR2 (germline): SGHVS, FQNEAQ. Trimming at V came to 0 bases and at J to 3 bases, leaving 7 bases not matched to a gene. This CDR3 region has 16 residues. The CDR3 DNA sequence: TGTGCCAGCAGCTTAGCGAACCGGGGGGGTAACTACGAGCAGTACTTC. Protein product: CASSLANRGGNYEQYF.

V is TRBV18 and J is TRBJ1-1; possibly TRBD1 for D (5 bases). V was clipped by 4 bases and J by 4 bases, with 16 bases between them. The CDR3 is 15 amino acids. Germline lookup yields CDR1 KGHSH and CDR2 LQKENI. The CDR3 coding sequence is TGTGCCAGCTCACTACTCACGGGGCTTAGCACTGAAGCTTTCTTT. Residues: CASSLLTGLSTEAFF. Full variable domain (remainder filled in from reference TRBV18 and TRBJ1-1): NAGVMQNPRHLVRRRGQEARLRCSPMKGHSHVYWYRQLPEEGLKFMVYLQKENIIDESGMPKERFSAEFPKEGPSILRIQQVVRGDSAAYFCASSLLTGLSTEAFFGQGTRLTVV.

The chain joins TRBV7-2 to TRBJ1-4, with 11 nucleotides matching TRBD1. The CDR3 is made up of 15 amino acids. J lost 7 bases, V lost 5 bases, and 6 bases had no gene match. In germline, CDR1 is SGHTA, CDR2 FQGNSA. The CDR3 loop is CASSRGQGVGEKLFF. The DNA of the CDR3 is TGTGCCAGCAGCCGGGGACAGGGGGTTGGTGAAAAACTGTTTTTT. Using reference TRBV7-2 and TRBJ1-4 for the parts outside the CDR3, the full variable domain is GAGVSQSPSNKVTEKGKDVELRCDPISGHTALYWYRQSLGQGLEFLIYFQGNSAPDKSGLPSDRFSAERTGGSVSTLTIQRTQQEDSAVYLCASSRGQGVGEKLFFGSGTQLSVL.

The rearrangement links TRBV19 to TRBJ2-1; 8 bases match TRBD1. The CDR3 is 16 residues long. Germline V gene lookup returns CDR1 LNHDA and CDR2 SQIVND (reference sequence). J lost 7 bases, V lost 4 bases, and 12 bases had no gene match. The CDR3 nucleotides are TGTGCCAGTAGTAAGGGACAGGAAAAAAGGCTAAATGAGCAGTTCTTC. Translation gives CASSKGQEKRLNEQFF. The entire variable domain, with the rest obtained from reference TRBV19 and TRBJ2-1, is as follows: DGGITQSPKYLFRKEGQNVTLSCEQNLNHDAMYWYRQDPGQGLRLIYYSQIVNDFQKGDIAEGYSVSREKKESFPLTVTSAQKNPTAFYLCASSKGQEKRLNEQFFGPGTRLTVL.

This chain links TRBV7-8 with TRBJ1-5, with a tentative D call TRBD1 (5 bases). CDR1 and CDR2 from the germline V gene are SGHVS and FQNEAQ. The CDR3 is 15 amino acids. V shed 5 bases and J shed 0 bases, with 11 bases lying between them. The CDR3 spells CASSPGGGSNQPQHF. Written as DNA, the CDR3 is TGTGCCAGCAGCCCGGGTGGGGGTAGCAATCAGCCCCAGCATTTT.

The gene calls are TRBV5-1 and TRBJ1-3; D is perhaps TRBD1 (6 bases). CDR3 length equals 16 residues. Per the germline V gene, CDR1 is SGHRS and CDR2 is YFSETQ. Between the trimmed V and J ends, which lost 5 bases and 0 bases, there was a span of 15 bases. CDR3 residues: CASSLGGSLSGNTIYF. The CDR3 nucleotides read TGCGCCAGCAGTCTGGGGGGCAGCCTCTCTGGAAACACCATATATTTT.

V is TRBV4-1 and J is TRBJ1-5; D ambiguous. Between the trimmed V and J ends, which lost 1 base and 3 bases, there was a span of 1 base. CDR1 is MGHRA and CDR2 is YSYEKL in the germline V gene. The CDR3 has 12 residues. Written as DNA, the CDR3 is TGCGCCAGCAGCCAAGTCAATCAGCCCCAGCATTTT. Translating gives CASSQVNQPQHF.

CDR3 in DNA: TGTGCCAGCAGCTTAAGGGACACCAAAGCTTTCTTT. The encoded protein is CASSLRDTKAFF. The chain couples TRBV7-9 to TRBJ1-1; TRBD1 is a possible D gene (6 bases). The germline CDR1 and CDR2 sequences are SEHNR and FQNEAQ (reference sequence). Trimming took off 2 bases at V and 9 bases at J, with 10 bases between the two ends. This CDR3 comprises 12 residues.

This sequence joins TRBV18 and TRBJ1-2; D not certain. The germline CDR1 and CDR2 sequences are KGHSH and LQKENI. This CDR3 has 14 residues. V shed 2 bases and J shed 4 bases, with 11 bases lying between them. This chain's CDR3 is CASSPSQEAYGYTF. The DNA for the CDR3 is TGTGCCAGCTCACCAAGTCAAGAGGCCTATGGCTACACCTTC.

The CDR3 nucleotides are TGTGCCAGCAGCCGCCGATCCGGGACAGGTGTCGAAAAACTGTTTTTT. It yields the protein CASSRRSGTGVEKLFF. The rearrangement joins TRBV14 to TRBJ1-4; the match to TRBD1 covers 8 bases. The CDR3 has 16 amino acids. Germline V gene data show CDR1 as SGHDN and CDR2 as FVKESK. J lost 8 bases, V lost 4 bases, and 12 bases had no gene match.

The chain has TRBV15 and TRBJ1-6; 7 positions agree with TRBD1. This CDR3 is built from 16 residues. Germline-derived CDR1 and CDR2 are LNHNV and YYDKDF (reference sequence). Losses at the gene ends were 0 bases for V and 4 bases for J; bases not matched to a gene: 3. This CDR3 is CATSREEGAYNSPLHF. CDR3 in DNA: TGTGCCACCAGCAGAGAGGAGGGGGCTTATAATTCACCCCTCCACTTT. The entire variable domain, with the rest obtained from reference TRBV15 and TRBJ1-6, is as follows: DAMVIQNPRYQVTQFGKPVTLSCSQTLNHNVMYWYQQKSSQAPKLLFHYYDKDFNNEADTPDNFQSRRPNTSFCFLDIRSPGLGDTAMYLCATSREEGAYNSPLHFGNGTRLTVT.

The chain employs TRBV10-1 and TRBJ1-1; a possible D gene is TRBD1 (5 bases). Trimming stripped 2 bases from V and 4 bases from J, with 17 bases between. The CDR3 has 16 amino acids. The germline V gene has CDR1 WNHNN and CDR2 SYGVQD (reference sequence). The CDR3 nucleotides read TGCGCCAGCAGTGAGATGGTCGATGGGGGTATCACTGAAGCTTTCTTT. Translation gives CASSEMVDGGITEAFF.

The genes are TRBV28 and TRBJ2-7, with D possibly matching TRBD2 (5 bases). From germline, CDR1 is MDHEN and CDR2 SYDVKM. V lost 6 bases, J lost 0 bases, and 15 bases lay in between. The CDR3 covers 15 residues. DNA for the CDR3: TGTGCCAGCAGATACCGGGGTACGATCTCCTACGAGCAGTACTTC. Translating it yields CASRYRGTISYEQYF.

This clone came up a few times. This rearrangement joins TRBV19 to TRBJ1-4; the D gene is possibly TRBD1 (6 bases). Trimming removed 4 bases from V and 0 bases from J, with 12 bases in between. Germline CDR1 LNHDA, CDR2 SQIVND (reference sequence). The CDR3 totals 16 residues. CDR3 region: CASSTYRAATNEKLFF. The CDR3, as DNA: TGTGCCAGTAGTACCTACAGGGCGGCAACTAATGAAAAACTGTTTTTT.

This clone was observed a single time. The chain links TRBV29-1 to TRBJ2-1; D uncertain. The CDR3 sequence is 15 residues long. Germline assignment: CDR1 SQVTM and CDR2 ANQGSEA. V was trimmed by 7 bases and J by 5 bases, leaving 21 bases between them. DNA for the CDR3: TGCAGCGCTCCCGGAAGATATTCCGGCAACAATGAGCAGTTCTTC. Translated, it gives CSAPGRYSGNNEQFF.

This clone was detected once. The J gene is TRBJ2-4, the V gene TRBV27, with 8 bases fitting TRBD1. CDR1 MNHEY and CDR2 SMNVEV come from the germline V gene (reference sequence). This CDR3 is built from 13 residues. Trimming took 5 bases from V and 9 from J; bases not matched to a gene: 6. Written as DNA, the CDR3 is TGTGCCAGCAGTCCCCGCCAGGGGGCCATTCAGTACTTC. Its protein product is CASSPRQGAIQYF.

The chain has TRBV6-4 and TRBJ1-6, with unresolved D. The V gene's germline CDR1 is MRHNA and CDR2 SNTAGT. The V end was cut by 3 bases, the J end by 8 bases, with 8 bases between. This CDR3 spans 13 amino acids. The CDR3 loop is CASSESDYSPLHF. The CDR3 region has the DNA TGTGCCAGCAGTGAATCTGATTATTCACCCCTCCACTTT.